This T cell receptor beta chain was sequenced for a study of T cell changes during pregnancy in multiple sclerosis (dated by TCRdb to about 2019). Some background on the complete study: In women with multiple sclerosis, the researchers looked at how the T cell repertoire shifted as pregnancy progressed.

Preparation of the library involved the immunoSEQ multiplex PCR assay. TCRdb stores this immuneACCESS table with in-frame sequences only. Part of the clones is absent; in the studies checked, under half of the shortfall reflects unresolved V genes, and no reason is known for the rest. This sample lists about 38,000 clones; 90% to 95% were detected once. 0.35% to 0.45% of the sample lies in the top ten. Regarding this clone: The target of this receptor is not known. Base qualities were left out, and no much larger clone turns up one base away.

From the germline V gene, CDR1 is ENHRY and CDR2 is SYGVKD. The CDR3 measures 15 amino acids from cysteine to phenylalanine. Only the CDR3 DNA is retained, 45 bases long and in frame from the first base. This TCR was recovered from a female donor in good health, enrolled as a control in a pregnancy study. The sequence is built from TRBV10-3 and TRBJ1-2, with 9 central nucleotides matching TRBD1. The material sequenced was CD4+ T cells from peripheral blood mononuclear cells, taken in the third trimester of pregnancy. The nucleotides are TGTGGAACCTCTGAGGGACAGGGATATAACTATGGCTACACCTTC. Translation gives CGTSEGQGYNYGYTF.